The 14 T cell receptor beta chains presented below share a single source sample, sequenced in a study of cytomegalovirus exposure and HLA in healthy donors. Amplification used 60 Vbeta primers and 13 Jbeta primers. TCRdb keeps only in-frame clones here, not all; method: immunoSEQ multiplex PCR. The table has about 170,000 clones, 75% to 90% seen once. Sequenced sample: PBMCs. The receptors were gathered from a male donor in good health and CMV-seronegative.

The rearrangement uses TRBV29-1 and TRBJ1-2; 7 bases map to TRBD1. Germline V gives CDR1 SQVTM, CDR2 ANQGSEA. Trimming cost V 4 bases and J 2 bases; bases outside gene matches: 7. The CDR3 has 14 residues. CDR3 coding DNA: TGCAGCGTTGTTAGACAGGGAGACAACTATGGCTACACCTTC. Its protein product is CSVVRQGDNYGYTF.

The rearrangement joins TRBV4-3 to TRBJ2-5, with D possibly matching TRBD2 (5 bases). Trimming shortened V by 4 bases and J by 3 bases, and 12 bases separated the two germline ends. CDR1 and CDR2 (germline): LGHNA, YSLEER. The CDR3 is made up of 14 amino acids. CDR3: CASSLSGGKETQYF. The CDR3 bases are TGCGCCAGCAGCCTCTCTGGAGGAAAAGAGACCCAGTACTTC.

This sequence joins TRBV2 and TRBJ1-5; 10 nucleotides match TRBD1. V was clipped by 6 bases and J by 10 bases; unmatched bases: 18. This CDR3 spans 17 amino acids. CDR1 and CDR2 (germline): SNHLY, FYNNEI. The CDR3 nucleotides read TGTGCCAGCAGAAGAACCATGGGACAGGGGAGGGCGGGACCCCAGCATTTT. This translates into CASRRTMGQGRAGPQHF.

The V and J genes are TRBV29-1 and TRBJ2-7, with 8 bases that match TRBD2. Germline trimming cut 3 bases from V and 0 bases from J; bases unmatched to any gene: 1. CDR1 and CDR2 (germline): SQVTM, ANQGSEA. This CDR3 has 13 amino acids. In DNA form, the CDR3 reads TGCAGCGTTGATAGCGGGAACTCCTACGAGCAGTACTTC. This translates into CSVDSGNSYEQYF.

The chain has TRBV7-9 and TRBJ2-1; 8 bases are shared with TRBD2. Germline CDR1 and CDR2: SEHNR and FQNEAQ (reference sequence). This CDR3 has 15 residues. V was pared by 8 bases and J by 4 bases, with 10 bases of the junction left unmatched. CDR3 coding DNA: TGTGCCAGCCGTCTACTAGCGGTGACATACAATGAGCAGTTCTTC. Residues: CASRLLAVTYNEQFF.

In its sample, this clone was seen once. The chain uses TRBV19 and TRBJ2-5; 11 positions match TRBD2. Trimming removed 4 bases from V and 0 bases from J; junction bases left unmatched: 4. The V gene's germline CDR1 is LNHDA and CDR2 SQIVND (reference sequence). The CDR3 runs 16 residues. The chain's CDR3 is CASSRASGGNQETQYF. The CDR3 nucleotides read TGTGCCAGTAGTAGGGCTAGCGGGGGGAACCAAGAGACCCAGTACTTC.

The chain couples TRBV27 to TRBJ2-1, with TRBD2 as a possible D gene (6 bases). Germline assignment: CDR1 MNHEY and CDR2 SMNVEV (reference sequence). The CDR3 consists of 15 residues. V dropped 6 bases and J dropped 3 bases, with 15 bases sitting between them. CDR3 region: CASRVGTPFYNEQFF. Written as DNA, the CDR3 is TGTGCCAGCAGAGTCGGGACTCCGTTCTACAATGAGCAGTTCTTC.

This chain connects TRBV30 to TRBJ1-5; D might be TRBD1 (6 bases). Per the germline V gene, CDR1 is GTSNPN and CDR2 is SVGIG (reference sequence). The CDR3 runs 13 residues. Trimming removed 7 bases at V and 2 bases at J, with 12 bases between. CDR3 in amino acids: CAYTRGGNQPQHF. CDR3 in DNA: TGTGCCTACACCAGGGGTGGCAATCAGCCCCAGCATTTT.

The rearrangement links TRBV7-8 to TRBJ2-3; 11 bases are a match to TRBD2. CDR3 size: 17 residues. The J segment lost 5 bases and the V segment lost 0 bases, leaving 7 bases of the junction unmatched. CDR1 and CDR2 from the germline V gene are SGHVS and FQNEAQ. DNA for the CDR3: TGTGCCAGCAGCTTAGCCCTCCGACTAGCGGGGATAGATACGCAGTATTTT. Protein: CASSLALRLAGIDTQYF.

V is TRBV7-2 and J is TRBJ1-4; maybe TRBD1 (5 bases). This CDR3 is 16 amino acids long. V shed 5 bases and J shed 7 bases, with 20 bases lying between them. Germline-derived CDR1 and CDR2 are SGHTA and FQGNSA. As DNA, the CDR3 is TGTGCCAGCAGCCCCACTATGGGGCAGTTTTTTGAAAAACTGTTTTTT. Its protein product is CASSPTMGQFFEKLFF.

This clone was found once. The V gene is TRBV4-3, the J gene TRBJ1-6; D unresolved. Trimming took 0 bases from V and 1 from J, leaving 7 bases between them. Germline-derived CDR1 and CDR2 are LGHNA and YSLEER. This CDR3 is built from 16 residues. The CDR3 here is CASSQEQTSYNSPLHF. In DNA form, the CDR3 reads TGCGCCAGCAGCCAAGAGCAGACTTCCTATAATTCACCCCTCCACTTT.

The V call is TRBV19, the J call TRBJ1-1, with TRBD1 as a possible D gene (6 bases). V shed 6 bases and J shed 2 bases, with 13 bases lying between them. Per germline, CDR1 LNHDA and CDR2 SQIVND (reference sequence). The CDR3 covers 14 residues. CDR3 nucleotide sequence: TGTGCCAGTAGAGTAGGGGGAGCTAACACTGAAGCTTTCTTT. Translation: CASRVGGANTEAFF. The entire variable domain, with the rest obtained from reference TRBV19 and TRBJ1-1, is as follows: DGGITQSPKYLFRKEGQNVTLSCEQNLNHDAMYWYRQDPGQGLRLIYYSQIVNDFQKGDIAEGYSVSREKKESFPLTVTSAQKNPTAFYLCASRVGGANTEAFFGQGTRLTVV.

The chain is built from TRBV9 and TRBJ2-2; 8 positions agree with TRBD2. From germline, CDR1 is SGDLS and CDR2 YYNGEE. V lost 2 bases to trimming and J lost 1 base; unmatched junction nucleotides: 4. The CDR3 has 16 residues. CDR3 nucleotide sequence: TGTGCCAGCAGCGTCCGTAGCGGGGTGAACACCGGGGAGCTGTTTTTT. Its protein product is CASSVRSGVNTGELFF. Supplemented by reference TRBV9 and TRBJ2-2, the full variable domain reads DSGVTQTPKHLITATGQRVTLRCSPRSGDLSVYWYQQSLDQGLQFLIQYYNGEERAKGNILERFSAQQFPDLHSELNLSSLELGDSALYFCASSVRSGVNTGELFFGEGSRLTVL.

This clone was observed a handful of times. This rearrangement joins TRBV7-2 to TRBJ2-7, with 8 bases fitting TRBD1. J gave up 1 base and V 4 bases, and 3 bases lay outside the gene matches. The germline V gene encodes CDR1 SGHTA and CDR2 FQGNSA. This CDR3 comprises 14 residues. This CDR3 is CASSYRTGSYEQYF. The CDR3 nucleotides read TGTGCCAGCAGCTATAGGACAGGGTCCTACGAGCAGTACTTC. The complete variable domain, with remaining parts taken from reference TRBV7-2 and TRBJ2-7, reads GAGVSQSPSNKVTEKGKDVELRCDPISGHTALYWYRQSLGQGLEFLIYFQGNSAPDKSGLPSDRFSAERTGGSVSTLTIQRTQQEDSAVYLCASSYRTGSYEQYFGPGTRLTVT.